A single sample gave rise to the 6 T cell receptor beta chains below, sequenced in a study of lymphopenia after photon versus proton radiotherapy. This table comes from immunoSEQ multiplex PCR, and its TCRdb copy is limited to in-frame clones, with some not included. The table shows fewer than 30,000 clones, with roughly 89% occurring only once. Source: peripheral blood, taken from a patient treated with photon-based radiotherapy. Receptors originate from a man aged 45-65 years with gastric cancer.

The V and J genes are TRBV7-3 and TRBJ2-2; possible D gene TRBD2, 8 bases. The CDR3 totals 17 residues. V lost 0 bases, J lost 5 bases, and 16 bases lay in between. CDR1 SGHTA and CDR2 FQGTGA come from the germline V gene. The CDR3 coding sequence is TGTGCCAGCAGCTTAACGAGGGACAGCGGGAGAACCGGGGAGCTGTTTTTT. This codes for CASSLTRDSGRTGELFF.

This clone was observed a single time. V usage is TRBV13 and J usage is TRBJ2-1; 9 nucleotides agree with TRBD1. J gave up 9 bases and V 4 bases, and 13 bases lay outside the gene matches. Germline V lookup: CDR1 PRHDT, CDR2 FYEKMQ (reference sequence). This CDR3 contains 16 residues. The CDR3 here is CASSSSGTGWSGEQFF. DNA of the CDR3: TGTGCCAGCAGCTCCTCCGGGACAGGGTGGTCGGGTGAGCAGTTCTTC.

The chain uses TRBV30 and TRBJ2-1; D might be TRBD1 (5 bases). Trimming cost V 2 bases and J 4 bases, with 15 bases left between them. The germline CDR1 and CDR2 sequences are GTSNPN and SVGIG (reference sequence). This CDR3 comprises 15 residues. CDR3 sequence: CAWSLTGYRYNEQFF. The DNA of the CDR3 is TGTGCCTGGAGTTTAACAGGATATCGTTACAATGAGCAGTTCTTC.

V usage is TRBV5-1 and J usage is TRBJ1-6; 7 nucleotides align to TRBD1. The CDR3 extends over 16 amino acids. After removal of 4 bases from V and 7 bases from J, the junction contained 11 bases not matched to a gene. Germline V lookup: CDR1 SGHRS, CDR2 YFSETQ. The CDR3, as DNA: TGCGCCAGCAGCCCACAAGTACAGGGGTCGAATTCACCCCTCCACTTT. It translates to CASSPQVQGSNSPLHF.

The rearrangement uses TRBV4-1 and TRBJ2-1; 10 bases align to TRBD1. The CDR3 spans 15 residues. Germline V gene lookup returns CDR1 MGHRA and CDR2 YSYEKL. Trimming took 1 base from V and 6 from J; bases not matched to a gene: 3. The CDR3 reads CASSQGGTGANEQFF. Written as DNA, the CDR3 is TGCGCCAGCAGCCAAGGTGGGACAGGGGCCAATGAGCAGTTCTTC.

The rearrangement links TRBV19 to TRBJ1-5; no reliable D call. V lost 5 bases, J lost 0 bases, and 20 bases lay in between. CDR1 LNHDA and CDR2 SQIVND come from the germline V gene (reference sequence). The CDR3 covers 18 residues. The CDR3 DNA sequence: TGTGCCAGTAGTGTCGGGATCAGAGGCTCTTATAGCAATCAGCCCCAGCATTTT. It yields the protein CASSVGIRGSYSNQPQHF.